Presented here are 7 T cell receptor beta chains from one specimen sequenced in a study of tumor-infiltrating lymphocytes in primary liver carcinoma. Production of TCR beta cDNA used around 0.45 ug total RNA together with a constant-region primer. Three-round nested multiplex PCR performed with slightly modified ARM-PCR produced the TCR beta libraries. TRBV1-TRBV30 forward primers paired with a C-beta reverse primer were used in the first two PCR rounds, which ran approximately 10 cycles each. TCRdb reanalysed the multiplex PCR reads using MiXCR and keeps one entry per CDR3 protein. The sample lists around 190,000 distinct CDR3 sequences; around four fifths were seen once. DNA and RNA were both co-extracted from about 20-30 mg of bulk tissue that had not been sorted. Material for sequencing was tumor tissue from primary liver carcinoma. The receptors originated from a man aged 40-49 years with primary liver carcinoma and hepatitis B virus infection.

CDR3 in DNA: TGTGCCAGTAGCCCGGGACAGCTTGGGGGAACATCGGCTTTCTTT. Translating gives CASSPGQLGGTSAFF. V is TRBV19 and J is TRBJ1-1; 7 bases match TRBD1. CDR3 size: 15 residues. Trimming removed 6 bases from V and 11 bases from J; junction bases left unmatched: 18. Germline CDR1 reads LNHDA; CDR2 reads SQIVND (reference sequence).

As to this clonotype: One end of the junction varies from germline; a read error may be responsible. The chain has TRBV28 and TRBJ2-7; D tentatively fits TRBD1 or TRBD2 (6 bases each). The germline CDR1 and CDR2 sequences are MDHEN and SYDVKM. The CDR3 runs to 15 residues. CDR3 sequence: CDSSQQSRGLYERYF. CDR3 nucleotides: TGTGACAGCTCCCAGCAAAGCAGGGGACTCTACGAGCGGTACTTC.

V usage is TRBV29-1 and J usage is TRBJ2-7, with D perhaps given as TRBD1 or TRBD2 (5 bases each). CDR1 and CDR2 (germline): SQVTM, ANQGSEA. Trimming took 0 bases from V and 2 from J, leaving 14 bases between them. The CDR3 consists of 15 residues. This chain's CDR3 is CSVEDQGGSPYEQYF. Written as DNA, the CDR3 is TGCAGCGTTGAAGATCAGGGTGGGAGTCCCTACGAGCAGTACTTC.

The chain combines TRBV6-1 with TRBJ2-2; D possibly corresponds to TRBD2 (6 bases). Germline CDR1 reads MNHNS; CDR2 reads SASEGT. V lost 5 bases, J lost 6 bases, and 16 bases lay in between. The CDR3 contains 15 residues. The DNA of the CDR3 is TGTGCCAGCAGTAACATCGGGGGAACGCCCGGGGAGCTGTTTTTT. This codes for CASSNIGGTPGELFF.

With regard to this clonotype: The junction departs from germline at one end; a sequencing error may be responsible. The CDR3 DNA follows: TGTGCCAGCAGCGGCAGCCCGGCGAGAGGGGTGGATATGCAGTATTTT. Translation gives CASSGSPARGVDMQYF. The chain links TRBV11-3 to TRBJ2-3; D is possibly TRBD1 or TRBD2 (5 bases each). This CDR3 spans 16 amino acids. CDR1 and CDR2 from the germline V gene are SGHNT and YENEEA.

The chain combines TRBV20-1 with TRBJ2-7; TRBD1 agrees at 8 bases. The germline V gene encodes CDR1 DFQATT and CDR2 SNEGSKA (reference sequence). The CDR3 has 14 residues. The V and J ends lost 2 bases and 1 base, in that order; junction bases with no gene match: 4. CDR3 DNA sequence: TGCAGTGCTAGAACAGGGGGAAGGTCCTACGAGCAGTACTTC. Its protein product is CSARTGGRSYEQYF.

About this clonotype: This may come from a read error, since a much larger clone is one base off. The chain combines TRBV5-1 with TRBJ2-1; maybe TRBD2 (5 bases). This CDR3 contains 11 residues. Germline V gives CDR1 SGHRS, CDR2 YFSETQ. Written as DNA, the CDR3 is TGCGCCAGTCGGCGGGCTGATGAGCACTTCTTC. Protein: CASRRADEHFF.